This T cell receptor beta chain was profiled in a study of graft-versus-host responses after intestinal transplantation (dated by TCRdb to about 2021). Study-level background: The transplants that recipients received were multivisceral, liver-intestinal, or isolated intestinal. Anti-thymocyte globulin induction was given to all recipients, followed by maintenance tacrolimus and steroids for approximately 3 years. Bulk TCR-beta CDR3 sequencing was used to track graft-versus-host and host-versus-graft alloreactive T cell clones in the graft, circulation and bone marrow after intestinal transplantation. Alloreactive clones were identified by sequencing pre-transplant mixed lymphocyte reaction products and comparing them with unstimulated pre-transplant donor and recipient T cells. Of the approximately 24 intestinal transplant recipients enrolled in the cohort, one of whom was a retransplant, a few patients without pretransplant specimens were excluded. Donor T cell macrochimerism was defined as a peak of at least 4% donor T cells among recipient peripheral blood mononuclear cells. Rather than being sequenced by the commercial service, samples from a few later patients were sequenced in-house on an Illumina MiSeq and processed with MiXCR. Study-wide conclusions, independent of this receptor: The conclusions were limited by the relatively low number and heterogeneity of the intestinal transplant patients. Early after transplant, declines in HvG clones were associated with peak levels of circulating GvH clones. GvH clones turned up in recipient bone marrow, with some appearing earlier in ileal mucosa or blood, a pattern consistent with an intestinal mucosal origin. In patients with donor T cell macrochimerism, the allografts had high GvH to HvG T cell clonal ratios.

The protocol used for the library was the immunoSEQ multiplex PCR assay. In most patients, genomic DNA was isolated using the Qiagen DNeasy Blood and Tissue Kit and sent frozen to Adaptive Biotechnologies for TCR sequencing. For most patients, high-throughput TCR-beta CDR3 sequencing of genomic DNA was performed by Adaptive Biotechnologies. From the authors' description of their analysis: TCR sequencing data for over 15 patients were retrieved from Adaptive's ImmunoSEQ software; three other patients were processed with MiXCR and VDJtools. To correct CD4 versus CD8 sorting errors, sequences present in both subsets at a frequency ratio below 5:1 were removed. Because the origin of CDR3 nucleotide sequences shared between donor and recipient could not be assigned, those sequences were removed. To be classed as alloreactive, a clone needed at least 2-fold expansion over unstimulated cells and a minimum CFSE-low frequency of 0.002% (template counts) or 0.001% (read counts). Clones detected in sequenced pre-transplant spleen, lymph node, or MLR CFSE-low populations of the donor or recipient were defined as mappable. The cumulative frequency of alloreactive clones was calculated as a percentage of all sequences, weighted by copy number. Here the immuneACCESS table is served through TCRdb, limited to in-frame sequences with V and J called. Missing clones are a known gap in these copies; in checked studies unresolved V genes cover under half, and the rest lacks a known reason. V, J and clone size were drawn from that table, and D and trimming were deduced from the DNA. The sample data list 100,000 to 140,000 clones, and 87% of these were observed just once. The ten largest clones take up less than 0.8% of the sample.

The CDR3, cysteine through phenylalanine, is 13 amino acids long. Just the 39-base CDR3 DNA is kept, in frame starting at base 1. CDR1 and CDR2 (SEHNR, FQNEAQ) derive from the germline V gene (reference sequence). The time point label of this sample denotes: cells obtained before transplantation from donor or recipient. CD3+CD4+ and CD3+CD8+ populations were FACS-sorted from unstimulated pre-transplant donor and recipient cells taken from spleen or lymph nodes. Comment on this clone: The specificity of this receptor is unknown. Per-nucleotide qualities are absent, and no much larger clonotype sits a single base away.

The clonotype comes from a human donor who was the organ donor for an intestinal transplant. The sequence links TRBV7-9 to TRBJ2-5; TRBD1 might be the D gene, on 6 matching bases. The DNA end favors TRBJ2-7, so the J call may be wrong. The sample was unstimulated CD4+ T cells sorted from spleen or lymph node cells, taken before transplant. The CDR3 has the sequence CASSLAGETEQYF. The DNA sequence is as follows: TGTGCCAGCAGCTTGGCAGGGGAGACCGAGCAGTACTTC.